This section outlines one T cell receptor beta chain sequence together with its context. Its matching antigen is unknown. Unique molecular identifiers were built into the TCR beta cDNA libraries. The authors obtained 500,000 to 600,000 cDNA molecules from around 0.96 to 9.9 million T cells. TCRdb passed the PCR reads through MiXCR, listing each CDR3 protein once. The data show roughly 870,000 distinct CDR3 sequences, roughly half seen once. Germline V gene sequence: CDR1 SGHRS, CDR2 YFSETQ. The V and J ends lost 6 bases and 5 bases, in that order; junction bases with no gene match: 10. The CDR3 length is 15 residues. The data belong to a study of post-analysis software for immune sequencing data. Study-wide context: Included among the disease courses, which were recorded for the cohort, were relapsing-remitting, secondary progressive and progressive-relapsing multiple sclerosis.

Whole-study findings and limits: Patients used about 5 TRBV segments, including TRBV5-6, TRBV5-1 and TRBV20-1, more often than controls. Normalized Chao1 diversity in multiple sclerosis patients fell significantly below that of controls.

Sequencing input: blood. The receptor's source is a girl aged 5 to 17 with multiple sclerosis. The chain combines TRBV5-1 with TRBJ2-1; 8 nucleotides agree with TRBD2. CDR3 bases: TGCGCCAGCACAGATAGCGGGAAATCGAACAATGAGCAGTTCTTC. It codes for CASTDSGKSNNEQFF.